This TCR beta chain emerged from a study of early T cells in non-severe SARS-CoV-2 infection. Study in general: Bulk RNA from unsorted whole blood was sequenced; chains were unpaired.

The study's findings and limits: Matching results from VDJdb favored anti-spike CD8 responses, leaving private and CD4 specificities undetected.

This CDR3 is built from 14 residues. The germline gives CDR1 MDHEN, CDR2 SYDVKM. Each cDNA molecule carried a unique molecular identifier. TCRdb processed the 5' RACE reads anew with MiXCR; each CDR3 protein has one entry. This sample has about 48,000 distinct CDR3 sequences; around 9.5% occur once, and the top ten carry about 7.7%. This clonotype was counted at least ten times. Its specificity is unknown. The TCR comes from an adult who was a healthcare worker with PCR-confirmed SARS-CoV-2 infection or an uninfected control (not recorded which). Sequenced material: whole blood. The chain combines TRBV28 with TRBJ2-2; possibly TRBD2 for D (6 bases). The DNA of the CDR3 is TGTGCGACCCTCAGGCGGGAGAACACCGGGGAGCTGTTTTTT. As protein: CATLRRENTGELFF. The full variable domain, with the rest looked up from reference TRBV28 and TRBJ2-2, is DVKVTQSSRYLVKRTGEKVFLECVQDMDHENMFWYRQDPGLGLRLIYFSYDVKMKEKGDIPEGYSVSREKKERFSLILESASTNQTSMYLCATLRRENTGELFFGEGSRLTVL.